This TCR beta chain derives from a study of memory CD4+ T cells and cytomegalovirus serostatus. About the research overall: Donors were healthy Belgian adults, fewer than ten CMV seropositive and 20 to 25 seronegative. Study-level findings and limits: Each of roughly 65 CMV-associated TCRbeta sequences occurred in one to five individuals.

Produced via immunoSEQ multiplex PCR; TCRdb's table is partial and in-frame only. The table shows approximately 44,000 clones, with 76% occurring only once. Comments on this clone: The antigen is unknown.

The sort gate was single viable CD3+CD4+CD8-CD45RO+ cells for memory CD4+ T cells. Total CD4+ T cells were enriched by CD4 positive selection. The CDR3 totals 13 residues. Trimming stripped 5 bases from V and 0 bases from J, with 8 bases between. Germline lookup yields CDR1 MDHEN and CDR2 SYDVKM. Source material: memory CD4+ T cells from blood. The genes are TRBV28 and TRBJ2-7; D is unresolved. The clonotype was recovered from an adult in good health and CMV-seronegative. The CDR3 DNA reads as TGTGCCAGCAGTCGACTGCTCTCCTACGAGCAGTACTTC. The encoded protein is CASSRLLSYEQYF.